This entry lists 27 T cell receptor beta chains sequenced from one sample in a study of blood T cell repertoires in COVID-19. Using immunoSEQ multiplex PCR, the repertoire was profiled, and TCRdb retains in-frame clones only, with some absent. The data hold tens of thousands of clones, with around 68% observed a single time. Specimen: peripheral blood. These receptors all stem from a woman aged 70 to 79 with acute or convalescent COVID-19.

V is TRBV11-3 and J is TRBJ2-2; no reliable D call. CDR1 SGHNT and CDR2 YENEEA come from the germline V gene. V dropped 1 base and J dropped 6 bases, with 6 bases sitting between them. This CDR3 has 13 amino acids. This CDR3 is CASSLVSSGELFF. The CDR3 nucleotides read TGTGCCAGCAGCTTAGTCTCGTCCGGGGAGCTGTTTTTT.

This clone was counted at least ten times. This sequence joins TRBV7-9 and TRBJ2-7, with D unresolved. CDR3 size: 12 residues. Germline V gene sequence: CDR1 SEHNR, CDR2 FQNEAQ (reference sequence). Trimming removed 1 base from V and 5 bases from J, with 6 bases in between. CDR3 in amino acids: CASSLDYHEQYF. For the CDR3, the DNA is TGTGCCAGCAGCTTAGACTATCACGAGCAGTACTTC.

The chain is built from TRBV6-1 and TRBJ2-5, with D tentatively TRBD2 (6 bases). V lost 2 bases, J lost 5 bases, and 9 bases lay in between. CDR1 MNHNS and CDR2 SASEGT come from the germline V gene. The length of the CDR3 is 13 residues. The CDR3 protein is CASSEMGGETQYF. For the CDR3, the DNA is TGTGCCAGCAGTGAAATGGGGGGTGAGACCCAGTACTTC.

This clone appeared a few times. This sequence joins TRBV24-1 and TRBJ1-2; D may be TRBD1 (6 bases). This CDR3 has 13 residues. Germline CDR1 and CDR2: KGHDR and SFDVKD. Trimming took off 3 bases at V and 7 bases at J, with 11 bases between the two ends. CDR3 protein: CATSDDDRSGYTF. CDR3 bases: TGTGCCACCAGTGATGACGACAGGAGTGGCTACACCTTC.

The chain links TRBV4-1 to TRBJ1-4, with D uncertain. This CDR3 is 18 amino acids long. Looked up from germline, CDR1 is MGHRA and CDR2 is YSYEKL. Trimming removed 5 bases at V and 6 bases at J, with 25 bases between. The CDR3 loop is CASSTTGTAELRHEKLFF. DNA for the CDR3: TGCGCCAGCAGCACGACGGGAACAGCCGAACTAAGGCATGAAAAACTGTTTTTT.

To note about this clone: A much bigger clone sits one base away, suggesting this may be a read error. The DNA of the CDR3 is TGTGCCAGCAGCTTCAGGAATTCACCCCTCCACTTT. This encodes CASSFRNSPLHF. The chain employs TRBV5-5 and TRBJ1-6; no definite D call. Germline CDR1 and CDR2: SGHKS and YYEKEE (reference sequence). Deletions cut 2 bases from V and 7 bases from J, with 4 bases between. The CDR3 covers 12 residues.

This rearrangement joins TRBV2 to TRBJ1-2, with D possibly TRBD1 on 5 matching bases. The germline gives CDR1 SNHLY, CDR2 FYNNEI. V lost 7 bases, J lost 7 bases, and 13 bases lay in between. This CDR3 is built from 12 residues. CDR3 in amino acids: CASTGEGRGYTF. CDR3 in DNA: TGTGCCAGCACTGGGGAGGGACGTGGCTACACCTTC.

The CDR3, as DNA: TGTGCCAGCAGCTTGGCCGGGACAGGAGCCAACGTCCTGACTTTC. Amino acids: CASSLAGTGANVLTF. The V and J genes are TRBV5-4 and TRBJ2-6; 8 bases line up with TRBD1. Germline V lookup: CDR1 SGHNT, CDR2 YYREEE (reference sequence). The CDR3 covers 15 residues. V was pared by 0 bases and J by 7 bases, with 3 bases of the junction left unmatched.

The chain couples TRBV21-1 to TRBJ2-7; the D segment call TRBD1 is taken from the table without a DNA check. TRBV21-1 is labeled a pseudogene. The CDR3 has 15 residues. CDR3 bases: TGTGCCAGCAGCACTAAGGACAGGGTATCCTACGAGCAGTACTTC. Translated: CASSTKDRVSYEQYF.

The rearrangement joins TRBV10-1 to TRBJ1-5, with 9 bases aligning to TRBD1. The CDR3 loop spans 16 amino acids. V lost 4 bases and J lost 5; bases outside the gene matches: 9. Germline V lookup: CDR1 WNHNN, CDR2 SYGVQD (reference sequence). CDR3 coding DNA: TGCGCCAGCAGTGGGCAATACAGGGGGCGGGATCAGCCCCAGCATTTT. Translating it yields CASSGQYRGRDQPQHF.

This chain uses TRBV13 with TRBJ1-2; TRBD1 matches at 8 bases. The V gene end was trimmed by 5 bases and the J gene end by 8 bases; junction bases not matched to a gene: 13. This CDR3 contains 15 residues. Germline V gene sequence: CDR1 PRHDT, CDR2 FYEKMQ (reference sequence). The CDR3 sequence is CASSPTGELLWGYTF. The CDR3 DNA is TGTGCCAGCAGCCCGACAGGGGAGTTATTGTGGGGCTACACCTTC.

This chain uses TRBV21-1 with TRBJ2-1; the D call in the table, TRBD2, was not verified against the DNA. TRBV21-1 is given as a pseudogene. There are 16 residues in the CDR3. The CDR3 is CASSIASGPSRDEQFF. The CDR3 nucleotides are TGTGCCAGCAGCATCGCTAGCGGCCCTTCTAGGGATGAGCAGTTCTTC.

This clone was seen just once. The rearrangement uses TRBV5-6 and TRBJ1-4; possible D gene TRBD1, 5 bases. Looked up from germline, CDR1 is SGHDT and CDR2 is YYEEEE. The CDR3 totals 14 residues. V lost 2 bases to trimming and J lost 10 bases, with 15 bases between them. The CDR3 nucleotides are TGTGCCAGCAGCTTACAGACAGTTGTTGGAAAACTGTTTTTT. This codes for CASSLQTVVGKLFF.

CDR3 coding DNA: TGTGCCAGCAGCCGGGACAGGGAAGACGAGCAGTACTTC. This gives the protein CASSRDREDEQYF. This chain links TRBV2 with TRBJ2-7; the match to TRBD1 covers 9 bases. CDR1 and CDR2 from the germline V gene are SNHLY and FYNNEI. This CDR3 is built from 13 residues. The V segment lost 6 bases and the J segment 5 bases; nucleotides outside the gene matches: 5.

This chain connects TRBV24-1 to TRBJ2-1, with 9 bases matching TRBD2. Germline CDR1 is KGHDR and CDR2 is SFDVKD. The V and J ends lost 4 bases and 0 bases, in that order; junction bases with no gene match: 6. This CDR3 is built from 17 residues. The CDR3 bases are TGTGCCACCAGTGACCCCGGACTAGCGAGCTCCTACAATGAGCAGTTCTTC. This encodes CATSDPGLASSYNEQFF.

The V gene is TRBV28, the J gene TRBJ1-2; 8 bases agree with TRBD1. Germline loops: CDR1 MDHEN, CDR2 SYDVKM. Trimming removed 7 bases from V and 6 bases from J; junction bases left unmatched: 7. The CDR3 length is 13 residues. The CDR3 nucleotides read TGTGCCAGCACCTCGGACAGGGTGAATGGCTACACCTTC. The encoded protein is CASTSDRVNGYTF.

This rearrangement joins TRBV27 to TRBJ2-3; D is uncertain. The length of the CDR3 is 18 residues. V was trimmed by 4 bases and J by 2 bases, leaving 22 bases between them. Germline V gene data show CDR1 as MNHEY and CDR2 as SMNVEV (reference sequence). The CDR3: CASSWPTRRHPHTDTQYF. The CDR3 DNA sequence: TGTGCCAGCAGTTGGCCCACGCGCCGACACCCCCACACAGATACGCAGTATTTT.

This clone came up a few times. This chain connects TRBV29-1 to TRBJ2-3; 16 bases are shared with TRBD2. J gave up 6 bases and V 6 bases, and 6 bases lay outside the gene matches. This CDR3 comprises 15 residues. Germline V lookup: CDR1 SQVTM, CDR2 ANQGSEA. The CDR3 protein is CSVQGLAGGPDTQYF. CDR3 DNA: TGCAGCGTCCAGGGACTAGCGGGAGGGCCGGATACGCAGTATTTT.

The chain carries TRBV29-1 and TRBJ1-1; 7 positions agree with TRBD1. Germline V gene data show CDR1 as SQVTM and CDR2 as ANQGSEA. V lost 7 bases to trimming and J lost 3 bases; unmatched junction nucleotides: 8. The CDR3 is made up of 13 amino acids. The CDR3 DNA sequence: TGCAGCGGCACGTCCCAGGGGGACACTGAAGCTTTCTTT. Translated: CSGTSQGDTEAFF. The full variable domain, its missing parts supplied by reference TRBV29-1 and TRBJ1-1, is SAVISQKPSRDICQRGTSLTIQCQVDSQVTMMFWYRQQPGQSLTLIATANQGSEATYESGFVIDKFPISRPNLTFSTLTVSNMSPEDSSIYLCSGTSQGDTEAFFGQGTRLTVV.

The chain uses TRBV4-2 and TRBJ2-3; TRBD2 might be the D (5 bases). V lost 1 base, J lost 5 bases, and 10 bases lay in between. The CDR3 has 14 residues. The V gene's germline CDR1 is LGHNA and CDR2 YNFKEQ. For the CDR3, the DNA is TGTGCCAGCAGCCAAGCCGGGGTGGGAGATACGCAGTATTTT. Protein: CASSQAGVGDTQYF.

This chain joins TRBV3-1 (or the pseudogene TRBV3-2) and TRBJ1-6; D is possibly TRBD1 (6 bases). Trimming pared 3 bases from V and 13 bases from J, leaving 16 bases between. CDR1 and CDR2 (germline): LGHDT, YNNKEL (reference sequence). CDR3 size: 14 residues. CDR3 amino acids: CASSQGAGLHPLHF. Here the CDR3 DNA reads TGTGCCAGCAGCCAGGGGGCAGGTCTTCACCCCCTCCACTTT.

The chain employs TRBV7-9 and TRBJ1-5; D ambiguous. This CDR3 has 13 residues. V dropped 3 bases and J dropped 12 bases, with 15 bases sitting between them. Germline V lookup: CDR1 SEHNR, CDR2 FQNEAQ (reference sequence). CDR3 nucleotides: TGTGCCAGCAGCTTCAGCGACGAATACGGCCAGCATTTT. Translation: CASSFSDEYGQHF.

This clone was seen a handful of times. The chain combines TRBV27 with TRBJ1-6; D might be TRBD1 (6 bases). From germline, CDR1 is MNHEY and CDR2 SMNVEV (reference sequence). V dropped 2 bases and J dropped 8 bases, with 16 bases sitting between them. This CDR3 is 16 amino acids long. The CDR3 loop is CASSLRGGLNDSPLHF. The CDR3 DNA sequence: TGTGCCAGCAGTTTACGGGGGGGGCTTAATGATTCACCCCTCCACTTT.

The chain has TRBV11-3 and TRBJ2-1; 8 nucleotides match TRBD1. The ends lost 3 bases at V and 2 bases at J; junction bases unmatched: 3. The germline V gene encodes CDR1 SGHNT and CDR2 YENEEA. The CDR3 extends over 15 amino acids. The CDR3 DNA is TGTGCCAGCAGCTTCTCAGGGGGCCCCTACAATGAGCAGTTCTTC. The encoded protein is CASSFSGGPYNEQFF.

The chain is built from TRBV6-5 and TRBJ1-1; TRBD1 matches 7 bases. J was trimmed by 7 bases and V by 2 bases; bases with no gene match: 4. The CDR3 covers 13 residues. Looked up from germline, CDR1 is MNHEY and CDR2 is SVGAGI. Here the CDR3 reads CASSYISGGEAFF. CDR3 nucleotides: TGTGCCAGCAGTTACATATCAGGGGGTGAAGCTTTCTTT.

This clone was recorded a few times. This chain connects TRBV6-5 to TRBJ1-1, with 7 bases that match TRBD1. This CDR3 has 14 amino acids. V was clipped by 6 bases and J by 13 bases; unmatched bases: 17. Germline V gives CDR1 MNHEY, CDR2 SVGAGI. This CDR3 is CASSRDRDGWDGFF. The DNA for the CDR3 is TGTGCCAGCAGCCGCGACAGGGACGGATGGGATGGTTTCTTT.

V and J are TRBV11-2 and TRBJ2-1; 13 bases line up with TRBD2. Germline V gene data show CDR1 as SGHAT and CDR2 as FQNNGV. The CDR3 is 16 amino acids. V shed 5 bases and J 1 base; nucleotides not matched to a gene: 2. The CDR3 loop is CASSRTSGGSYNEQFF. For the CDR3, the DNA is TGTGCCAGCAGCCGGACTAGCGGGGGTTCCTACAATGAGCAGTTCTTC.